Below are 15 T cell receptor beta chains sequenced from a single sample in a study of cytomegalovirus exposure and HLA in healthy donors. With 60 Vbeta and 13 Jbeta primers, the PCR was carried out. Sequencing was performed with immunoSEQ multiplex PCR; in TCRdb, only in-frame clones are kept and a portion is missing. The data show approximately 150,000 clones, 75% to 90% seen once. The specimen sequenced was PBMCs. The receptor source for this set is a human donor in good health.

The J gene is TRBJ2-7, the V gene TRBV19; D possibly corresponds to TRBD1 (5 bases). CDR3 length: 14 residues. Per germline, CDR1 LNHDA and CDR2 SQIVND (reference sequence). With 3 bases removed from V and 4 bases from J, the gap between germline ends came to 13 bases. The CDR3 protein is CASSIRAGMYEQYF. CDR3 sequence (DNA): TGTGCCAGTAGTATCAGGGCAGGAATGTACGAGCAGTACTTC.

This rearrangement joins TRBV20-1 to TRBJ2-1; D gene uncertain. Trimming removed 0 bases from V and 8 bases from J, with 5 bases in between. This CDR3 is built from 11 residues. Germline V gene lookup returns CDR1 DFQATT and CDR2 SNEGSKA (reference sequence). The CDR3 region is CSARDGDEQFF. The CDR3 DNA sequence: TGCAGTGCTAGAGATGGAGATGAGCAGTTCTTC.

The J gene is TRBJ2-1, the V gene TRBV5-4, with 8 bases aligning to TRBD2. The CDR3 contains 15 residues. CDR1 is SGHNT, CDR2 YYREEE, per germline (reference sequence). V lost 0 bases and J lost 4; bases outside the gene matches: 3. The CDR3 region is CASSLVSGEYNEQFF. In DNA form, the CDR3 reads TGTGCCAGCAGCTTGGTTAGCGGGGAATACAATGAGCAGTTCTTC.

V and J are TRBV2 and TRBJ2-2; 8 bases are a match to TRBD1. CDR1 and CDR2 from the germline V gene are SNHLY and FYNNEI. After removal of 6 bases from V and 5 bases from J, the junction contained 8 bases not matched to a gene. CDR3 length: 15 residues. CDR3 in DNA: TGTGCCAGCAGCCCCAGGGGGCTCGGGACCGGGGAGCTGTTTTTT. As protein: CASSPRGLGTGELFF. Complete variable domain (other parts from reference TRBV2 and TRBJ2-2): EPEVTQTPSHQVTQMGQEVILRCVPISNHLYFYWYRQILGQKVEFLVSFYNNEISEKSEIFDDQFSVERPDGSNFTLKIRSTKLEDSAMYFCASSPRGLGTGELFFGEGSRLTVL.

V usage is TRBV5-6 and J usage is TRBJ2-1; tentative D call: TRBD1 (6 bases). Germline CDR1 SGHDT, CDR2 YYEEEE. This CDR3 is built from 14 residues. V lost 2 bases, J lost 5 bases, and 11 bases lay in between. Here the CDR3 DNA reads TGTGCCAGCAGCTTTGGACAGATAGACAATGAGCAGTTCTTC. Translation: CASSFGQIDNEQFF. Together with reference TRBV5-6 and TRBJ2-1, the CDR3 gives the full variable domain: DAGVTQSPTHLIKTRGQQVTLRCSPKSGHDTVSWYQQALGQGPQFIFQYYEEEERQRGNFPDRFSGHQFPNYSSELNVNALLLGDSALYLCASSFGQIDNEQFFGPGTRLTVL.

In DNA, the CDR3 is TGCAGCGTTGAAGAACGAGGACAGGGAAATGGCTACACCTTC. It specifies CSVEERGQGNGYTF. This chain joins TRBV29-1 and TRBJ1-2; 8 nucleotides agree with TRBD1. Germline CDR1 reads SQVTM; CDR2 reads ANQGSEA. The CDR3 has 14 amino acids. The junction had 6 bases not matched to a gene; V was cut back by 0 bases and J by 6 bases.

The V gene is TRBV4-1, the J gene TRBJ2-7, with D unclear. Looked up from germline, CDR1 is MGHRA and CDR2 is YSYEKL. Trimming pared 4 bases from V and 3 bases from J, leaving 13 bases between. The CDR3 is 14 residues long. CDR3 amino acids: CASSPIVPHYEQYF. The CDR3 coding sequence is TGCGCCAGCAGCCCGATAGTACCCCACTACGAGCAGTACTTC.

The chain combines TRBV25-1 with TRBJ2-1, with TRBD2 matching 12 bases. The J segment lost 0 bases and the V segment lost 6 bases, leaving 3 bases of the junction unmatched. The CDR3 covers 16 residues. In germline, CDR1 is MGHDK, CDR2 SYGVNS. CDR3: CASRRTSGVSYNEQFF. In DNA form, the CDR3 reads TGTGCCAGCAGGAGGACTAGCGGGGTCTCCTACAATGAGCAGTTCTTC.

V gene TRBV18 combines with J gene TRBJ2-7, with a weak D call TRBD1 (5 bases). With 3 bases removed from V and 6 bases from J, the gap between germline ends came to 12 bases. Germline V lookup: CDR1 KGHSH, CDR2 LQKENI. This CDR3 has 13 amino acids. The CDR3 spells CASSPGHFGEQYF. CDR3 DNA sequence: TGTGCCAGCTCACCCGGACATTTTGGCGAGCAGTACTTC.

The V gene is TRBV29-1, the J gene TRBJ2-7; 10 bases line up with TRBD1. Unmatched junction bases numbered 9, after V lost 6 bases and J lost 4 bases. The CDR3 spans 14 residues. CDR1 is SQVTM, CDR2 ANQGSEA, per germline. CDR3: CSVAPGQGSYEQYF. CDR3 DNA sequence: TGCAGCGTCGCGCCGGGACAGGGGTCATACGAGCAGTACTTC.

The chain has TRBV5-4 and TRBJ2-3; 11 bases agree with TRBD2. The CDR3 consists of 17 residues. Germline lookup yields CDR1 SGHNT and CDR2 YYREEE (reference sequence). V was pared by 2 bases and J by 1 base, with 6 bases of the junction left unmatched. Here the CDR3 reads CASSFGSSGGRTDTQYF. CDR3 DNA: TGTGCCAGCAGCTTTGGGTCTAGCGGGGGGCGCACAGATACGCAGTATTTT.

The chain couples TRBV5-1 to TRBJ2-7; 7 positions agree with TRBD1. CDR1 is SGHRS, CDR2 YFSETQ, per germline. This CDR3 comprises 13 residues. J was trimmed by 4 bases and V by 7 bases; bases with no gene match: 8. The CDR3 sequence is CASGQEFPYEQYF. CDR3 sequence (DNA): TGCGCCAGCGGACAGGAATTCCCTTACGAGCAGTACTTC.

This chain links TRBV5-4 with TRBJ1-2; 12 bases match TRBD1. Germline CDR1 is SGHNT and CDR2 is YYREEE (reference sequence). This CDR3 has 15 amino acids. V dropped 4 bases and J dropped 8; count of bases not matched to a gene: 9. Here the CDR3 DNA reads TGTGCCAGCAGCATTGGGACAGGGGGCCTAAAAGGCTACACCTTC. Translating it yields CASSIGTGGLKGYTF.

The chain couples TRBV2 to TRBJ2-3; 16 nucleotides align to TRBD2. Germline CDR1 is SNHLY and CDR2 is FYNNEI. With 2 bases clipped from V and 3 bases from J, the junction kept 5 bases outside the gene matches. CDR3 length: 18 residues. The CDR3 here is CASSELGLAGGPTDTQYF. For the CDR3, the DNA is TGTGCCAGCAGTGAATTGGGACTAGCGGGGGGGCCAACAGATACGCAGTATTTT. Full variable domain (remainder filled in from reference TRBV2 and TRBJ2-3): EPEVTQTPSHQVTQMGQEVILRCVPISNHLYFYWYRQILGQKVEFLVSFYNNEISEKSEIFDDQFSVERPDGSNFTLKIRSTKLEDSAMYFCASSELGLAGGPTDTQYFGPGTRLTVL.

The V gene is TRBV19, the J gene TRBJ1-1, with a possible D match to TRBD1 (5 bases). V was clipped by 2 bases and J by 5 bases, with 9 bases between them. The CDR3 runs 13 residues. Germline values: CDR1 LNHDA, CDR2 SQIVND (reference sequence). CDR3: CASSIQGPTEAFF. The CDR3 region has the DNA TGTGCCAGTAGTATACAGGGTCCAACTGAAGCTTTCTTT. Supplemented by reference TRBV19 and TRBJ1-1, the full variable domain reads DGGITQSPKYLFRKEGQNVTLSCEQNLNHDAMYWYRQDPGQGLRLIYYSQIVNDFQKGDIAEGYSVSREKKESFPLTVTSAQKNPTAFYLCASSIQGPTEAFFGQGTRLTVV.